This is a list of T cell receptor beta chains from one sample in a study of T-cell reconstitution after alpha-beta-depleted transplantation in children. TCRdb analysed the PCR reads with MiXCR anew, one entry per CDR3 protein. The sample lists about 610,000 distinct CDR3 sequences, roughly a tenth occurring once. Sequencing used PBMCs from the stem cell graft donor, obtained from the stem cell graft. These receptor sequences come from a human donor who donated a stem cell graft to a child with acute myeloid leukemia. CDR3s include the opening cysteine and the closing phenylalanine or tryptophan. The D gene is left open where the match is weak. The listing skips clone size in some rows; elsewhere it reads once, few, many or a size class.

v_call: TRBV25-1
j_call: TRBJ1-5
clone_size: many
d_call: -
cdr3_nt: TGTGCCAGCAGTGAAGGGGGGGGCAATCAGCCCCAGCATTTT
cdr3_aa: CASSEGGGNQPQHF

v_call: TRBV4-2
j_call: TRBJ2-6
clone_size: many
d_call: -
cdr3_nt: TGTGCCAGCAGCCAAGATGAAATCGGCTCTGGGGCCAACGTCCTGACTTTC
cdr3_aa: CASSQDEIGSGANVLTF

v_call: TRBV2
j_call: TRBJ1-1
clone_size: few
d_call: TRBD1
cdr3_nt: TGTGCCAGCAGGAGGACAGGGCCGGCCCTTGAAGCTTTCTTT
cdr3_aa: CASRRTGPALEAFF

v_call: TRBV6-2/TRBV6-3
j_call: TRBJ1-1
clone_size: few
d_call: TRBD1
cdr3_nt: TGTGCCAGCACGGACAGGTTCAACACTGAAGCTTTCTTT
cdr3_aa: CASTDRFNTEAFF

v_call: TRBV20-1
j_call: TRBJ2-2
clone_size: -
d_call: -
cdr3_nt: TGCTGTGCTAGTGACAGCTCCCACTCCCTAAACACCGGGGAGCTGTTTTTT
cdr3_aa: CCASDSSHSLNTGELFF

v_call: TRBV29-1
j_call: TRBJ1-3
clone_size: -
d_call: TRBD1
cdr3_nt: TGCAGCGTTGGAGGACAGGGGCGAAACACCATATATTTT
cdr3_aa: CSVGGQGRNTIYF

v_call: TRBV9
j_call: TRBJ1-5
clone_size: few
d_call: -
cdr3_nt: TGTGCCAGCAGCGTAGGTTGGTTGGATCAGCCCCAGCATTTT
cdr3_aa: CASSVGWLDQPQHF

v_call: TRBV12-3/TRBV12-4
j_call: TRBJ1-1
clone_size: few
d_call: -
cdr3_nt: TGTGCCAGCAGTTTATTGCCCGGGACACCTGAAGCTTTCTTT
cdr3_aa: CASSLLPGTPEAFF

v_call: TRBV20-1
j_call: TRBJ2-7
clone_size: few
d_call: -
cdr3_nt: TGCAGTGCGATCATGTGGGGGAGCTCCTACGAGCAGTACTTC
cdr3_aa: CSAIMWGSSYEQYF

v_call: TRBV10-3
j_call: TRBJ2-7
clone_size: many
d_call: TRBD1
cdr3_nt: TGTGCCACCGCGGGAACAGGGGGGATCTCCTACGAGCAGTACTTC
cdr3_aa: CATAGTGGISYEQYF

v_call: TRBV6-2/TRBV6-3
j_call: TRBJ2-2
clone_size: -
d_call: -
cdr3_nt: TGTGCCAGCACTCGAGTACAGGGACGGACCGGGGAGCTGTTTTTT
cdr3_aa: CASTRVQGRTGELFF

v_call: TRBV29-1
j_call: TRBJ2-1
clone_size: many
d_call: TRBD1
cdr3_nt: TGCAGCGTTGGGCAGGGGGCGGTCAATGAGCAGTTCTTC
cdr3_aa: CSVGQGAVNEQFF

v_call: TRBV7-6
j_call: TRBJ2-3
clone_size: -
d_call: -
cdr3_nt: TGTGCCAGCAGCTTAGCGCGGGGCGGGGCCTCAGGGGATACGCAGTATTTT
cdr3_aa: CASSLARGGASGDTQYF

v_call: TRBV27
j_call: TRBJ2-7
clone_size: few
d_call: TRBD1
cdr3_nt: TGTGCCAGCAGTTCCCACGGGACAGGACGTCCCTACGAGCAGTACTTC
cdr3_aa: CASSSHGTGRPYEQYF

v_call: TRBV6-2/TRBV6-3
j_call: TRBJ2-7
clone_size: few
d_call: TRBD2
cdr3_nt: TGTGCCAGCAGTCTATTTGGGCAACTAGCGGGTTCCGAGCAGTACTTC
cdr3_aa: CASSLFGQLAGSEQYF

v_call: TRBV30
j_call: TRBJ2-5
clone_size: -
d_call: -
cdr3_nt: TGTGCCTGGAACCAGGGACAAGAGACCCAGTACTTC
cdr3_aa: CAWNQGQETQYF

v_call: TRBV30
j_call: TRBJ2-4
clone_size: -
d_call: -
cdr3_nt: TGTGCCTGGTCAAAGGGGGCCAAAAACATTCAGTACTTC
cdr3_aa: CAWSKGAKNIQYF

v_call: TRBV6-2/TRBV6-3
j_call: TRBJ2-7
clone_size: -
d_call: -
cdr3_nt: TGTGCCAGCAGTTACCTTACCTCCTACGAGCAGTACTTC
cdr3_aa: CASSYLTSYEQYF

v_call: TRBV4-2
j_call: TRBJ2-7
clone_size: -
d_call: -
cdr3_nt: TGTGCCAGCAGCCAAGGGGGGCAGTCCTCCTACGAGCAGTACTTC
cdr3_aa: CASSQGGQSSYEQYF

v_call: TRBV10-3
j_call: TRBJ2-3
clone_size: many
d_call: -
cdr3_nt: TGTGCCATCAGTGAGTCATCCCCCGGCACAGATACGCAGTATTTT
cdr3_aa: CAISESSPGTDTQYF

v_call: TRBV20-1
j_call: TRBJ2-1
clone_size: few
d_call: -
cdr3_nt: TGCAGTGCTAGACCCGGAAGCCAAGCTTACAATGAGCAGTTCTTC
cdr3_aa: CSARPGSQAYNEQFF

v_call: TRBV7-9
j_call: TRBJ1-2
clone_size: -
d_call: -
cdr3_nt: TGTGCCAGCAGCCGACTAGAGAAGCAACCTAACTATGGCTACACCTTC
cdr3_aa: CASSRLEKQPNYGYTF

v_call: TRBV12-3/TRBV12-4
j_call: TRBJ2-5
clone_size: -
d_call: TRBD2
cdr3_nt: TGTGCCAGCAGTTTAGATCCCAGACTAGCGGGAGAGGAGACCCAGTACTTC
cdr3_aa: CASSLDPRLAGEETQYF

v_call: TRBV5-5
j_call: TRBJ2-5
clone_size: -
d_call: -
cdr3_nt: TGTGCCAGCAGCTTGGTGGGGAGTCAGACCCAGTACTTC
cdr3_aa: CASSLVGSQTQYF

v_call: TRBV7-2
j_call: TRBJ2-7
clone_size: few
d_call: -
cdr3_nt: TGTGCCAGCAGCTCCCTTGCCTTGGGTCGAGAGCGCGAGCAGTACTTC
cdr3_aa: CASSSLALGREREQYF

v_call: TRBV6-2/TRBV6-3
j_call: TRBJ2-2
clone_size: -
d_call: -
cdr3_nt: TGTGCCAGCAGTTACAATAACTTCGGGAGCACCGGGGAGCTGTTTTTT
cdr3_aa: CASSYNNFGSTGELFF

v_call: TRBV20-1
j_call: TRBJ2-3
clone_size: -
d_call: -
cdr3_nt: TGCAGTGCCCCAACTAGACTTAGCACAGATACGCAGTATTTT
cdr3_aa: CSAPTRLSTDTQYF

v_call: TRBV6-2/TRBV6-3
j_call: TRBJ2-1
clone_size: few
d_call: TRBD2
cdr3_nt: TGTGCCAGCAGTTACGCCAAAACCGGGACTATCTACAATGAGCAGTTCTTC
cdr3_aa: CASSYAKTGTIYNEQFF

v_call: TRBV29-1
j_call: TRBJ2-7
clone_size: many
d_call: -
cdr3_nt: TGCAGCGTTATTGGGCAGGACTCCTACGAGCAGTACTTC
cdr3_aa: CSVIGQDSYEQYF

v_call: TRBV6-2/TRBV6-3
j_call: TRBJ2-7
clone_size: few
d_call: TRBD1
cdr3_nt: TGTGCCAGCAGTTACTCGAAAACAGGGGTGAACGAGCAGTACTTC
cdr3_aa: CASSYSKTGVNEQYF

v_call: TRBV24-1
j_call: TRBJ2-1
clone_size: -
d_call: -
cdr3_nt: TGTGCCACCAGTGACAGTTGGGGTAATGAGCAGTTCTTC
cdr3_aa: CATSDSWGNEQFF

v_call: TRBV9
j_call: TRBJ1-5
clone_size: -
d_call: -
cdr3_nt: TGTGCCAGCAGCGTAGGTACGGGTCGGGATCAGCCCCAGCATTTT
cdr3_aa: CASSVGTGRDQPQHF

v_call: TRBV11-2
j_call: TRBJ2-1
clone_size: many
d_call: -
cdr3_nt: TGTGCCAGCAGCCCGAGGGGGATTATCGATGAGCAGTTCTTC
cdr3_aa: CASSPRGIIDEQFF

v_call: TRBV5-1
j_call: TRBJ2-7
clone_size: many
d_call: TRBD2
cdr3_nt: TGCGCCAGCAGCCTAACTAGCGGTAACTACGAGCAGTACTTC
cdr3_aa: CASSLTSGNYEQYF

v_call: TRBV6-5
j_call: TRBJ2-7
clone_size: -
d_call: -
cdr3_nt: TGTGCCAGCAGTTACGGGGGGCAGGTGAACTACGAGCAGTACTTC
cdr3_aa: CASSYGGQVNYEQYF

v_call: TRBV20-1
j_call: TRBJ2-1
clone_size: few
d_call: TRBD2
cdr3_nt: TGCAGTGCTAGAGATATAGCGGGAACCCTCTACAATGAGCAGTTCTTC
cdr3_aa: CSARDIAGTLYNEQFF

v_call: TRBV29-1
j_call: TRBJ2-3
clone_size: many
d_call: -
cdr3_nt: TGCAGCGTCGAACCCCGGACCCTCAAAGAACCCACAGATACGCAGTATTTT
cdr3_aa: CSVEPRTLKEPTDTQYF

v_call: TRBV20-1
j_call: TRBJ1-5
clone_size: few
d_call: TRBD1
cdr3_nt: TGCAGTGCTAGAATCCCGGACAGGCCCAATCAGCCCCAGCATTTT
cdr3_aa: CSARIPDRPNQPQHF

v_call: TRBV5-1
j_call: TRBJ2-5
clone_size: -
d_call: -
cdr3_nt: TGCGCCAGCAGCTTTGGTAGCTGGGAAGAGACCCAGTACTTC
cdr3_aa: CASSFGSWEETQYF

v_call: TRBV6-5
j_call: TRBJ2-1
clone_size: few
d_call: -
cdr3_nt: TGTGCCAGCAGTCCACCTACAAGCGGTTACAATGAGCAGTTCTTC
cdr3_aa: CASSPPTSGYNEQFF

v_call: TRBV20-1
j_call: TRBJ2-7
clone_size: few
d_call: -
cdr3_nt: TGCAGTGCTAGAACTGGGACTTACTCCTCCTACGAGCAGTACTTC
cdr3_aa: CSARTGTYSSYEQYF

v_call: TRBV28
j_call: TRBJ1-1
clone_size: many
d_call: -
cdr3_nt: TGTGCCAGCAGTCACATACTCAGGGGTACTGAAGCTTTCTTT
cdr3_aa: CASSHILRGTEAFF

v_call: TRBV20-1
j_call: TRBJ1-1
clone_size: few
d_call: -
cdr3_nt: TGCAGTGCTAGAGATTTGCAACAGTTTAACACTGAAGCTTTCTTT
cdr3_aa: CSARDLQQFNTEAFF

v_call: TRBV7-9
j_call: TRBJ1-2
clone_size: -
d_call: TRBD1
cdr3_nt: TGTGCCAGCAGCTTAGCCTCGACAGGGGGCGGAGGCTACACCTTC
cdr3_aa: CASSLASTGGGGYTF

v_call: TRBV6-1
j_call: TRBJ2-6
clone_size: few
d_call: -
cdr3_nt: TGTGCCAGCAGAACCTCAACTGGGGCCAACGTCCTGACTTTC
cdr3_aa: CASRTSTGANVLTF

v_call: TRBV20-1
j_call: TRBJ2-4
clone_size: many
d_call: -
cdr3_nt: TGCAGTGTGCTGAAGGCAGGCAAAAACATTCAGTACTTC
cdr3_aa: CSVLKAGKNIQYF

v_call: TRBV9
j_call: TRBJ2-2
clone_size: few
d_call: -
cdr3_nt: TGTGCCAGTAAATCAACCCCGAGCACCGGGGAGCTGTTTTTT
cdr3_aa: CASKSTPSTGELFF

v_call: TRBV12-3/TRBV12-4
j_call: TRBJ2-3
clone_size: few
d_call: TRBD2
cdr3_nt: TGTGCCAGCAGACGGGCGACTAGCGGGAGGTCGACAGATACGCAGTATTTT
cdr3_aa: CASRRATSGRSTDTQYF

v_call: TRBV7-2
j_call: TRBJ1-5
clone_size: many
d_call: TRBD1
cdr3_nt: TGTGCCAGCAGCCCACGGACAGGGCCCAATCAGCCCCAGCATTTT
cdr3_aa: CASSPRTGPNQPQHF

v_call: TRBV5-1
j_call: TRBJ2-1
clone_size: -
d_call: TRBD2
cdr3_nt: TGCGCCAGCAGCGGACTTCAGTTGTCCGGGACTAGCGTCTCGTACAATGAGCAGTTCTTC
cdr3_aa: CASSGLQLSGTSVSYNEQFF

v_call: TRBV24-1
j_call: TRBJ1-5
clone_size: many
d_call: TRBD1
cdr3_nt: TGTGCCACTGACCGGGACAGGGTGAATCAGCCCCAGCATTTT
cdr3_aa: CATDRDRVNQPQHF

v_call: TRBV28
j_call: TRBJ2-2
clone_size: few
d_call: -
cdr3_nt: TGTGCCAGCAGTTTTGGAGGGAGTAGCGGGGAGCTGTTTTTT
cdr3_aa: CASSFGGSSGELFF

v_call: TRBV10-3
j_call: TRBJ2-3
clone_size: -
d_call: -
cdr3_nt: TGTGCCATCAGTCTGTCCACAGATACGCAGTATTTT
cdr3_aa: CAISLSTDTQYF

v_call: TRBV11-3
j_call: TRBJ2-3
clone_size: -
d_call: -
cdr3_nt: TGTGCCAGCAGCCAGGGGCGGACTATAGATACGCAGTATTTT
cdr3_aa: CASSQGRTIDTQYF

v_call: TRBV12-3/TRBV12-4
j_call: TRBJ2-4
clone_size: many
d_call: TRBD1
cdr3_nt: TGTGCCAGCAGTTTAGCGGCAGGGGGCATTCAGTACTTC
cdr3_aa: CASSLAAGGIQYF

v_call: TRBV7-6
j_call: TRBJ2-2
clone_size: few
d_call: TRBD2
cdr3_nt: TGTGCCAGCAGCTTATCCGAGACTAGCGGGAGAGAAGAATGGACCGGGGAGCTGTTTTTT
cdr3_aa: CASSLSETSGREEWTGELFF

v_call: TRBV29-1
j_call: TRBJ2-1
clone_size: -
d_call: -
cdr3_nt: TGCAGCGTTCAGAAAACCGACAGGAAAAGTCGTCAGTTCTTC
cdr3_aa: CSVQKTDRKSRQFF